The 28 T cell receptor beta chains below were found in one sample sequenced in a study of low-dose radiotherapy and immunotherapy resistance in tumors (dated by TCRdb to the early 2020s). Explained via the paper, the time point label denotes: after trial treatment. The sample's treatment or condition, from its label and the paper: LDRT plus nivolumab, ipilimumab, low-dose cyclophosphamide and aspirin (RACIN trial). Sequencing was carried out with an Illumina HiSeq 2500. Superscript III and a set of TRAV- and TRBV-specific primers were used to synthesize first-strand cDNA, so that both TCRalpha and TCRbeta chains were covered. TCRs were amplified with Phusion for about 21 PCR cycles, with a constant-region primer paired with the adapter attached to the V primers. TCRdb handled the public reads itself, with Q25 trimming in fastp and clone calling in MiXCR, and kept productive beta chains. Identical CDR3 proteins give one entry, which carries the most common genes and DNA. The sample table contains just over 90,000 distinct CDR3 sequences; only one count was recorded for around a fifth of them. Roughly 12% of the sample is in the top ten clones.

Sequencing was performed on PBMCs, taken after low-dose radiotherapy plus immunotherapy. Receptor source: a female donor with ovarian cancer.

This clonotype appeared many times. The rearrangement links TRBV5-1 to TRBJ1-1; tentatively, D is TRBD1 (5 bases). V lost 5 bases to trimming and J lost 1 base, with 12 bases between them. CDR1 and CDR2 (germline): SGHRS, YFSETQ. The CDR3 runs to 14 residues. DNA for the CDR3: TGCGCCAGCAGACAAACTGGACAGAACACTGAAGCTTTCTTT. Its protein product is CASRQTGQNTEAFF.

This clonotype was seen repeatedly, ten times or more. This CDR3 reads CSVEKGTSGRTDTQYF. CDR3 nucleotide sequence: TGCAGCGTTGAGAAAGGGACTAGCGGACGCACAGATACGCAGTATTTT. The genes are TRBV29-1 and TRBJ2-3, with 11 bases aligning to TRBD2. Trimming removed 3 bases from V and 1 base from J; junction bases left unmatched: 6. The CDR3 extends over 16 amino acids. Germline lookup yields CDR1 SQVTM and CDR2 ANQGSEA.

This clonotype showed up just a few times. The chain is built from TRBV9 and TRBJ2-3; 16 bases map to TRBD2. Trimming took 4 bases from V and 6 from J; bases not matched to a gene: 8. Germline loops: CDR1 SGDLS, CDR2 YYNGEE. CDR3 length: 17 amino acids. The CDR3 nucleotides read TGTGCCAGCAGCCCGGGGACTAGCGGGAGGGCCGCGGATACGCAGTATTTT. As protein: CASSPGTSGRAADTQYF.

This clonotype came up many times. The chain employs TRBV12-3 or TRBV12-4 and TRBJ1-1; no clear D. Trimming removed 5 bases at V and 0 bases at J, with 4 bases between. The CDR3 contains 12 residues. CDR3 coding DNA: TGTGCCAGCAGTCGAGTGAACACTGAAGCTTTCTTT. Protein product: CASSRVNTEAFF.

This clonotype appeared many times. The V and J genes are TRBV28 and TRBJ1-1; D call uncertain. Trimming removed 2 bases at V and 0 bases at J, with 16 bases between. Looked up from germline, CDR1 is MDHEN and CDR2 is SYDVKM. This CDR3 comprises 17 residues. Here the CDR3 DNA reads TGTGCCAGCAGTTTAACCCCCCCGGGAACGTTGAACACTGAAGCTTTCTTT. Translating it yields CASSLTPPGTLNTEAFF. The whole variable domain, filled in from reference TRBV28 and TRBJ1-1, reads DVKVTQSSRYLVKRTGEKVFLECVQDMDHENMFWYRQDPGLGLRLIYFSYDVKMKEKGDIPEGYSVSREKKERFSLILESASTNQTSMYLCASSLTPPGTLNTEAFFGQGTRLTVV.

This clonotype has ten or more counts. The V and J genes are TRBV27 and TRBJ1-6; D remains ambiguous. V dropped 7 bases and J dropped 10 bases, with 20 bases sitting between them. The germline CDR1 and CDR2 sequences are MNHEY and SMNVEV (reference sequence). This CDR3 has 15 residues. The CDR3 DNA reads TGTGCCAGCACCCCTCGGACGGTGGTCGGGTCACCCCTCCACTTT. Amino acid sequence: CASTPRTVVGSPLHF.

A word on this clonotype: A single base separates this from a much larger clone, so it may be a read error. CDR3: CASSRPELRDGSHFF. As DNA, the CDR3 is TGTGCCAGCAGTCGACCTGAATTGAGGGACGGGTCGCATTTCTTC. V usage is TRBV6-2 or TRBV6-3 and J usage is TRBJ2-1, with D perhaps matching TRBD1 or TRBD2 (5 bases each). CDR1 is MNHEY, CDR2 SVGEGT, per germline. Trimming pared 5 bases from V and 16 bases from J, leaving 27 bases between. The length of the CDR3 is 15 residues.

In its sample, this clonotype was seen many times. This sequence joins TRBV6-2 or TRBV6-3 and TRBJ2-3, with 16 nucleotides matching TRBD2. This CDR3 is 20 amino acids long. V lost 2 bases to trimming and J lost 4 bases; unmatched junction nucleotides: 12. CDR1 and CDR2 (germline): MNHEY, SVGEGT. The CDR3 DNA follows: TGTGCCAGCAGTTACACCGTGGGACTAGCGGGAGGGACTAGGCCAGATACGCAGTATTTT. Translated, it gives CASSYTVGLAGGTRPDTQYF.

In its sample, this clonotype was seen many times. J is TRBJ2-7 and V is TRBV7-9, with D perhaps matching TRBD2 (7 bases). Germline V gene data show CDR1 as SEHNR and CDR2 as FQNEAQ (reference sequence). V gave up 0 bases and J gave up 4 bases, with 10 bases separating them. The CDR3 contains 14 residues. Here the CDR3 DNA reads TGTGCCAGCAGCTTAGCGGGGGGGCAGTACGAGCAGTACTTC. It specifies CASSLAGGQYEQYF.

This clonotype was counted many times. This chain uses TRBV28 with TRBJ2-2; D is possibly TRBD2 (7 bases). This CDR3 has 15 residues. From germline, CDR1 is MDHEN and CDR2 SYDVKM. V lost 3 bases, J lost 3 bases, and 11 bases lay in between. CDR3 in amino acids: CASSFGGLYTGELFF. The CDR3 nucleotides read TGTGCCAGCAGTTTCGGGGGGCTGTACACCGGGGAGCTGTTTTTT. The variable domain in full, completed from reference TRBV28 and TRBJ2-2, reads DVKVTQSSRYLVKRTGEKVFLECVQDMDHENMFWYRQDPGLGLRLIYFSYDVKMKEKGDIPEGYSVSREKKERFSLILESASTNQTSMYLCASSFGGLYTGELFFGEGSRLTVL.

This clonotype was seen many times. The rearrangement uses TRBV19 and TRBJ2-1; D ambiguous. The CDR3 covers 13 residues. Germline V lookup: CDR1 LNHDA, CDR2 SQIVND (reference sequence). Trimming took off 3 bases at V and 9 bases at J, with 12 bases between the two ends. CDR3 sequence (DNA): TGTGCCAGTAGTATGGGTGTGGTAATTGAGCAGTTCTTC. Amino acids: CASSMGVVIEQFF.

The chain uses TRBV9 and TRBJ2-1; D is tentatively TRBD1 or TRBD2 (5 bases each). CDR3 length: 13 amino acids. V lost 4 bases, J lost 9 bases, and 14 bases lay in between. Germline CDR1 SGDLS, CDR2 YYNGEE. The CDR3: CASSPAPGLEQFF. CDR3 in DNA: TGTGCCAGCAGCCCGGCCCCGGGGCTTGAGCAGTTCTTC. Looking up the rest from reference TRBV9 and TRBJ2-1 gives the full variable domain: DSGVTQTPKHLITATGQRVTLRCSPRSGDLSVYWYQQSLDQGLQFLIQYYNGEERAKGNILERFSAQQFPDLHSELNLSSLELGDSALYFCASSPAPGLEQFFGPGTRLTVL.

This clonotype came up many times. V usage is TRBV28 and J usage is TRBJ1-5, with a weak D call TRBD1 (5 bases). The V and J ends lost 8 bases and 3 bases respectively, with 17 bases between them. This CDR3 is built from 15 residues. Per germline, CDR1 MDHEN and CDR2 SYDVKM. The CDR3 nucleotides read TGTGCCAGCTCGGGGCGGATCCTTTTCAATCAGCCCCAGCATTTT. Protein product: CASSGRILFNQPQHF.

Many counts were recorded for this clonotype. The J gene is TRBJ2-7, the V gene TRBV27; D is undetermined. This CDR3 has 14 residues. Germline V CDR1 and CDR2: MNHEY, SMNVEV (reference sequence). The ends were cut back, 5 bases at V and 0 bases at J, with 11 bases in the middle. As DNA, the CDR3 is TGTGCCAGCAGTCTCGCGACGGGCTCCTACGAGCAGTACTTC. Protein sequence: CASSLATGSYEQYF.

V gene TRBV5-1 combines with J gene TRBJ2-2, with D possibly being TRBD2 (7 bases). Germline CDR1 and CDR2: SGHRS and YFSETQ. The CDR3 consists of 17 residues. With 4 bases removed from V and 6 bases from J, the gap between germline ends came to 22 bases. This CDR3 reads CASSTNPRGGMSGELFF. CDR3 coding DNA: TGCGCCAGCAGCACGAACCCCAGGGGAGGGATGTCCGGGGAGCTGTTTTTT.

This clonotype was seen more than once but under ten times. CDR3 protein: CASSLIGQGTDTQYF. DNA for the CDR3: TGTGCCAGCAGTCTGATAGGACAGGGTACAGATACGCAGTATTTT. The J gene is TRBJ2-3, the V gene TRBV28, with 8 bases fitting TRBD1. Germline CDR1 and CDR2: MDHEN and SYDVKM. The ends lost 5 bases at V and 3 bases at J; junction bases unmatched: 7. This CDR3 has 15 residues.

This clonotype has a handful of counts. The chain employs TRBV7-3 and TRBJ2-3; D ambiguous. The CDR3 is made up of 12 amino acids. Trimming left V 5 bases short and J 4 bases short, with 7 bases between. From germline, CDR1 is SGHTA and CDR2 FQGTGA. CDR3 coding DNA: TGTGCCAGCAGCCCCGGAGCAGATACGCAGTATTTT. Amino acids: CASSPGADTQYF.

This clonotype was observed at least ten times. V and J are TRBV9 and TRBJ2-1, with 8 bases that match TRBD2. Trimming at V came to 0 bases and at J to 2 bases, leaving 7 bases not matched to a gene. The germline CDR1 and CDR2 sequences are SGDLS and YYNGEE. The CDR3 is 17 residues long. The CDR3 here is CASSVGPSGSAYNEQFF. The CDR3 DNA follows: TGTGCCAGCAGCGTAGGACCGAGCGGGAGCGCCTACAATGAGCAGTTCTTC.

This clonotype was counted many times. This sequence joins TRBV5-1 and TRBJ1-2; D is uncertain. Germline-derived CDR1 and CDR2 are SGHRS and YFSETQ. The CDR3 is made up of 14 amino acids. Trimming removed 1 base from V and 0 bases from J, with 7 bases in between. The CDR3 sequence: CASSLNMANYGYTF. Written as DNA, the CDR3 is TGCGCCAGCAGCTTGAACATGGCTAACTATGGCTACACCTTC. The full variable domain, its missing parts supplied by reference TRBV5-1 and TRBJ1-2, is KAGVTQTPRYLIKTRGQQVTLSCSPISGHRSVSWYQQTPGQGLQFLFEYFSETQRNKGNFPGRFSGRQFSNSRSEMNVSTLELGDSALYLCASSLNMANYGYTFGSGTRLTVV.

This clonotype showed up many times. Written as DNA, the CDR3 is TGTGCCAGCAGTTCACTTGGACAGGGTACGGAGCAGTACTTC. Encoded protein: CASSSLGQGTEQYF. The chain recombines TRBV6-5 with TRBJ2-7, with 8 bases identical to TRBD1. The CDR3 runs to 14 residues. V shed 4 bases and J 7 bases; nucleotides not matched to a gene: 9. The germline V gene has CDR1 MNHEY and CDR2 SVGAGI.

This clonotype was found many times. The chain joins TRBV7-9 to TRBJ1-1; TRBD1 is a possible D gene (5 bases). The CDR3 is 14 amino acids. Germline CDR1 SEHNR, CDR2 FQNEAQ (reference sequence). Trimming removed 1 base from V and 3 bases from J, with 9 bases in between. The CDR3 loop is CASSLGQRHTEAFF. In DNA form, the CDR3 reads TGTGCCAGCAGCTTAGGACAGAGGCACACTGAAGCTTTCTTT.

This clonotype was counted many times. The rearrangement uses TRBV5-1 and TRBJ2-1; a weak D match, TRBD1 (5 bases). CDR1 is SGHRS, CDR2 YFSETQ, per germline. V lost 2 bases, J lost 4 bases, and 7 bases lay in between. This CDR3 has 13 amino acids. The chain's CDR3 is CASSLQVYNEQFF. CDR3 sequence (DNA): TGCGCCAGCAGCTTACAGGTGTACAATGAGCAGTTCTTC.

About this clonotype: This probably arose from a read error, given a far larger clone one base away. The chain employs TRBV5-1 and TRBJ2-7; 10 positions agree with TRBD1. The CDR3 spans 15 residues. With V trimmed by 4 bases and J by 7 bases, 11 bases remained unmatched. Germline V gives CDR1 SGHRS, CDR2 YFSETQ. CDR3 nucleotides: TGCGCCAGCAGCCAGGACAGGGGGGATGGCAATGAGCAGTACTTC. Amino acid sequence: CASSQDRGDGNEQYF.

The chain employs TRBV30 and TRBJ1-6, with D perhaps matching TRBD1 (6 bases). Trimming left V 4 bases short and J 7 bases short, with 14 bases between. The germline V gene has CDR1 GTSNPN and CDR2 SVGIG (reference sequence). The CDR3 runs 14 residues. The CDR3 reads CAWTRGRENSPLHF. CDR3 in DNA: TGTGCCTGGACGAGGGGGAGGGAGAATTCACCCCTCCACTTT.

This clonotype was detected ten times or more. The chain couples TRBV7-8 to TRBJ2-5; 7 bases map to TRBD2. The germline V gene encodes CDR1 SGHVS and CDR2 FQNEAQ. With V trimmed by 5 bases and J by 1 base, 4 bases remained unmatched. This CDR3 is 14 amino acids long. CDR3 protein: CASSPAGVQETQYF. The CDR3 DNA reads TGTGCCAGCAGCCCTGCGGGGGTCCAAGAGACCCAGTACTTC.

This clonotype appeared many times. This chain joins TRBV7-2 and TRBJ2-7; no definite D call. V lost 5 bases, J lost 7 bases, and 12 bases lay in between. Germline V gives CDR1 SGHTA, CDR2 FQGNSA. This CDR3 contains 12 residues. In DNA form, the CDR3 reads TGTGCCAGCAGCCCTCTATTCCGGGAGCAGTACTTC. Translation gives CASSPLFREQYF.

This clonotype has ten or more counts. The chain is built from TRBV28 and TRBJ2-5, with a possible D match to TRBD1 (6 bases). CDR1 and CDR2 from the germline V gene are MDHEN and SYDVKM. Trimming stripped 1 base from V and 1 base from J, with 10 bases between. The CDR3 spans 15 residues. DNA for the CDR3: TGTGCCAGCAGTTTATCAGCAGGGGCCCAAGAGACCCAGTACTTC. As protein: CASSLSAGAQETQYF.

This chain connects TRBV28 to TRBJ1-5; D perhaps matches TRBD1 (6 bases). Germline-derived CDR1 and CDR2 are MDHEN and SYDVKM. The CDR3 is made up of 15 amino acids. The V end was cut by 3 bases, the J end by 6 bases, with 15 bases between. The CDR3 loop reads CASSFEDSLSQPQHF. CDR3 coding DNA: TGTGCCAGCAGTTTTGAGGACAGTCTGAGTCAGCCCCAGCATTTT. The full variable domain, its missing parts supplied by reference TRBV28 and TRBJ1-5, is DVKVTQSSRYLVKRTGEKVFLECVQDMDHENMFWYRQDPGLGLRLIYFSYDVKMKEKGDIPEGYSVSREKKERFSLILESASTNQTSMYLCASSFEDSLSQPQHFGDGTRLSIL.